These T cell receptor beta chains were read from a single sample in a study of OX40 agonist ivuxolimab in advanced cancers. The table came from immunoSEQ multiplex PCR; TCRdb's copy has only in-frame clones and leaves some out. Among around 63,000 clones listed, more than 80% were seen once. This sample comprised CD4+ or CD8+ T cells sorted from blood, obtained in a trial of the OX40 agonist ivuxolimab. These TCRs come from an adult with an advanced solid tumor such as melanoma, head and neck, liver or kidney cancer. Both conserved end residues are part of each CDR3. The D gene is left open where the match is weak. Clone size is given for some rows only: seen once, a few or many times, or a class if the clone is expanded.

j_call: TRBJ2-7
v_call: TRBV5-4
d_call: TRBD1
clone_size: -
cdr3_aa: CASSLPGDRDYEQYF
cdr3_nt: TGTGCCAGCAGCTTGCCAGGGGACAGGGACTACGAGCAGTACTTC

j_call: TRBJ2-3
v_call: TRBV7-2
d_call: TRBD2
clone_size: -
cdr3_aa: CASSSSTWTSVPDTQYF
cdr3_nt: TGTGCCAGCAGCTCAAGTACCTGGACTAGCGTGCCAGATACGCAGTATTTT

j_call: TRBJ2-3
v_call: TRBV9
d_call: -
clone_size: -
cdr3_aa: CASSPVDLATTAQYF
cdr3_nt: TGTGCCAGCAGCCCAGTGGATCTAGCGACAACGGCGCAGTATTTT

j_call: TRBJ1-1
v_call: TRBV30
d_call: -
clone_size: few
cdr3_aa: CAWQSSKGVNTEAFF
cdr3_nt: TGTGCCTGGCAATCATCCAAGGGGGTGAACACTGAAGCTTTCTTT

j_call: TRBJ2-7
v_call: TRBV15
d_call: -
clone_size: -
cdr3_aa: CATSRGRLATSYEQYF
cdr3_nt: TGTGCCACCAGCAGAGGCCGGTTAGCGACCTCCTACGAGCAGTACTTC

j_call: TRBJ2-5
v_call: TRBV5-1
d_call: -
clone_size: -
cdr3_aa: CASSLGSDAQRTQYF
cdr3_nt: TGCGCCAGCAGCTTGGGTTCCGACGCTCAACGGACCCAGTACTTC

j_call: TRBJ2-3
v_call: TRBV10-1
d_call: TRBD1
clone_size: -
cdr3_aa: CASTKGTGDTQYF
cdr3_nt: TGCGCCAGCACGAAGGGGACAGGAGATACGCAGTATTTT

j_call: TRBJ2-3
v_call: TRBV11-2
d_call: TRBD2
clone_size: -
cdr3_aa: CASSSGVRGVTDTQYF
cdr3_nt: TGTGCCAGCAGCTCGGGAGTCCGGGGGGTCACAGATACGCAGTATTTT

j_call: TRBJ1-1
v_call: TRBV4-2
d_call: -
clone_size: -
cdr3_aa: CASSPRDGNTEAFF
cdr3_nt: TGTGCCAGCAGCCCGAGGGACGGTAACACTGAAGCTTTCTTT

j_call: TRBJ1-2
v_call: TRBV6-1
d_call: TRBD1
clone_size: -
cdr3_aa: CASSEVLGQGLYGYTF
cdr3_nt: TGTGCCAGCAGTGAAGTTCTGGGACAGGGGCTCTATGGCTACACCTTC

j_call: TRBJ1-6
v_call: TRBV30
d_call: -
clone_size: -
cdr3_aa: CAWRDNSPLHF
cdr3_nt: TGTGCCTGGAGGGACAATTCACCCCTCCACTTT

j_call: TRBJ2-3
v_call: TRBV28
d_call: -
clone_size: -
cdr3_aa: CASSFRSTDTQYF
cdr3_nt: TGTGCCAGCAGTTTCAGGAGCACAGATACGCAGTATTTT

j_call: TRBJ2-1
v_call: TRBV5-4
d_call: TRBD1
clone_size: -
cdr3_aa: CASSLDRGYNEQFF
cdr3_nt: TGTGCCAGCAGCTTGGACAGGGGTTACAATGAGCAGTTCTTC

j_call: TRBJ2-7
v_call: TRBV5-6
d_call: TRBD2
clone_size: -
cdr3_aa: CASSGVAGDFREQYF
cdr3_nt: TGTGCCAGCAGCGGGGTAGCGGGAGATTTTCGCGAGCAGTACTTC

j_call: TRBJ1-4
v_call: TRBV5-1
d_call: TRBD1
clone_size: -
cdr3_aa: CASSFGPDRGDEKLFF
cdr3_nt: TGCGCCAGCAGCTTTGGGCCAGACAGGGGAGATGAAAAACTGTTTTTT

j_call: TRBJ2-7
v_call: TRBV15
d_call: -
clone_size: -
cdr3_aa: CATSREGAGSSYEQYF
cdr3_nt: TGTGCCACCAGCAGAGAGGGGGCGGGGAGCTCCTACGAGCAGTACTTC

j_call: TRBJ1-3
v_call: TRBV7-9
d_call: -
clone_size: -
cdr3_aa: CASSTVLGGNTIYF
cdr3_nt: TGTGCCAGCAGCACCGTTCTGGGTGGAAACACCATATATTTT

j_call: TRBJ2-5
v_call: TRBV5-5
d_call: -
clone_size: -
cdr3_aa: CASSSYPISEETQYF
cdr3_nt: TGTGCCAGCAGCTCTTATCCCATTTCGGAAGAGACCCAGTACTTC

j_call: TRBJ2-3
v_call: TRBV5-1
d_call: -
clone_size: -
cdr3_aa: CASSLDGSSTDTQYF
cdr3_nt: TGCGCCAGCAGCTTGGATGGATCTAGCACAGATACGCAGTATTTT